This entry describes one T cell receptor (beta chain). Its antigen is as yet unknown. This record comes from a study of Ad26.COV2.S vaccination and SARS-CoV-2 variants. Study-wide background: Ad26.COV2.S shots went into the muscle once or twice, 56 days apart.

Notes on the study in general: Vaccinated and placebo-treated recipients had similar non-spike TCR breadth. Placebo recipients had lower spike-specific TCR breadth than vaccine recipients.

The CDR3 is 17 residues long. Germline V gene sequence: CDR1 SGHDN, CDR2 FVKESK. The V and J ends lost 2 bases and 6 bases respectively, with 21 bases between them. This sample's treatment: over 15 received Ad26.COV2.S at low or high dose, single or two shots; roughly five received placebo; per-sample allocation not given. Collection of samples fell on day 63 after the first vaccine or placebo injection. Based in Boston, the donor was an adult of 18-55 years. The data were produced by immunoSEQ multiplex PCR, yet TCRdb's version contains in-frame clones alone and is incomplete. Of 400,000 to 450,000 clones detected, 92% appear once; the ten largest clones hold about 1.6%.

The chain combines TRBV14 with TRBJ2-3; tentatively, D is TRBD1 (6 bases). The receptor comes from a person between 18 and 59 years old who received the Ad26.COV2.S COVID-19 vaccine or a placebo. Sample: peripheral blood, taken in a trial of Ad26.COV2.S vaccine versus placebo. CDR3: CASSQRRTASSGDTQYF. The CDR3 DNA follows: TGTGCCAGCAGCCAACGACGGACAGCTTCCTCCGGGGATACGCAGTATTTT.